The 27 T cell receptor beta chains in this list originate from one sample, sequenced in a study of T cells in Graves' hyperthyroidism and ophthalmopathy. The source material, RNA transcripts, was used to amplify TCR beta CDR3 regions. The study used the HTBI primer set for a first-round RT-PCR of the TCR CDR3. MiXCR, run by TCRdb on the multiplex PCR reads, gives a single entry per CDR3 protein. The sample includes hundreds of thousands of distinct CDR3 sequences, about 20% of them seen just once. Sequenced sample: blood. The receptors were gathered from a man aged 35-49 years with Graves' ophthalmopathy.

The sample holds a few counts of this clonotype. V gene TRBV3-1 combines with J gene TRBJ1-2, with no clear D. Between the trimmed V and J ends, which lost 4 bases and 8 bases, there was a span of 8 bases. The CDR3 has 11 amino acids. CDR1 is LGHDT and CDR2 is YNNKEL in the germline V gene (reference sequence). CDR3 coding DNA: TGTGCCAGCAGCCGTGAAGGGGGCTACACCTTC. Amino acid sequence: CASSREGGYTF.

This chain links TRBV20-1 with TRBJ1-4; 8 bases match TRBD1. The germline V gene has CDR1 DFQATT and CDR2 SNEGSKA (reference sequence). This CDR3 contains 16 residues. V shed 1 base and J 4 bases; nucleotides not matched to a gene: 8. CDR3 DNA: TGCAGTGCTAGAGCCCCCAGGGGGCGGAGTAATGAAAAACTGTTTTTT. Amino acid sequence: CSARAPRGRSNEKLFF.

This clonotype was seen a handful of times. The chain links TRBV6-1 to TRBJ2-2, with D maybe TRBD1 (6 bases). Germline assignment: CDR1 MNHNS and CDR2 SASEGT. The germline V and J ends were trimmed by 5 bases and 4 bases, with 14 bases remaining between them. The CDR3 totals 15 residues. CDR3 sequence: CASSSGQQRTGELFF. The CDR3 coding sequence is TGTGCCAGCAGTTCAGGACAGCAACGCACCGGGGAGCTGTTTTTT.

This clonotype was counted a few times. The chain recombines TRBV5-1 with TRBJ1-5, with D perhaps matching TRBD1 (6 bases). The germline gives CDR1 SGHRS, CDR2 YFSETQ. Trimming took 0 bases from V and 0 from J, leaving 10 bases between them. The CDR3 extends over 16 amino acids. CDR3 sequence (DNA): TGCGCCAGCAGCTTGGGTGGACAGTTTAGCAATCAGCCCCAGCATTTT. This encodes CASSLGGQFSNQPQHF. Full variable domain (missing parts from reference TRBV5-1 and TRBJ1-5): KAGVTQTPRYLIKTRGQQVTLSCSPISGHRSVSWYQQTPGQGLQFLFEYFSETQRNKGNFPGRFSGRQFSNSRSEMNVSTLELGDSALYLCASSLGGQFSNQPQHFGDGTRLSIL.

The CDR3 DNA reads TGTGCCAGCAGCCAAATCCCGGAGGATGAGCAGTTCTTC. Translation: CASSQIPEDEQFF. The chain carries TRBV5-6 and TRBJ2-1, with TRBD2 as a possible D gene (5 bases). The CDR3 loop spans 13 amino acids. V was clipped by 4 bases and J by 8 bases, with 13 bases between them. Germline V gene sequence: CDR1 SGHDT, CDR2 YYEEEE.

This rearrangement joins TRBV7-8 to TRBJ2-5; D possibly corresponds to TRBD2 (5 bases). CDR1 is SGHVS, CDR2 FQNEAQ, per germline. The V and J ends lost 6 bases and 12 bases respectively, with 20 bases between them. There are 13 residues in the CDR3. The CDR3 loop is CASSSKRTSSEYF. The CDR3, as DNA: TGTGCCAGCAGTTCCAAGCGAACTAGTTCTGAGTACTTC.

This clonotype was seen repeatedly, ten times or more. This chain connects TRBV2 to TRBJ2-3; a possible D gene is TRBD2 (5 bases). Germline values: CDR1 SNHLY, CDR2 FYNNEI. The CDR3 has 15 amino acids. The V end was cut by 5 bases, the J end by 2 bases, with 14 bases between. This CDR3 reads CASSTKRGSTDTQYF. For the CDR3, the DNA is TGTGCCAGCAGTACCAAACGCGGGTCCACAGATACGCAGTATTTT.

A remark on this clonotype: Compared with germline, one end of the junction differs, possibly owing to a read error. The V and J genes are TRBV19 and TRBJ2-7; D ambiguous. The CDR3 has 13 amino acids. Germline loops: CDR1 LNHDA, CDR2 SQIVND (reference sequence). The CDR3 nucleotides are TGTGCCAGTAGTATAGACAACTCCTACGAGCGGTACTTC. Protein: CASSIDNSYERYF.

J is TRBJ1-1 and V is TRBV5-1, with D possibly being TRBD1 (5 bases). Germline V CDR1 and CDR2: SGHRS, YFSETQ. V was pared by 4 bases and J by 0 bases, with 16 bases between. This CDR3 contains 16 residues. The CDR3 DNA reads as TGCGCCAGCAGCCCCCGGGGCCCTCTATTGAACACTGAAGCTTTCTTT. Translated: CASSPRGPLLNTEAFF.

CDR3 DNA sequence: TGTGCCATCAGTGAGGGGCCGAATTCACCCCTCCACTTT. This sequence encodes CAISEGPNSPLHF. This chain connects TRBV10-3 to TRBJ1-6, with no clear D. CDR1 and CDR2 from the germline V gene are ENHRY and SYGVKD. With 2 bases removed from V and 7 bases from J, the gap between germline ends came to 6 bases. This CDR3 is built from 13 residues.

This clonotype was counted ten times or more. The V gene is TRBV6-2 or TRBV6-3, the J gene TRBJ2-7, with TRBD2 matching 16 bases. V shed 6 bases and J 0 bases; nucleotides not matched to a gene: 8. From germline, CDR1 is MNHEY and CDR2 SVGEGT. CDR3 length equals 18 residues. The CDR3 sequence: CASRSGLAGGVLSYEQYF. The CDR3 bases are TGTGCCAGCAGATCGGGACTAGCGGGAGGGGTCCTCTCCTACGAGCAGTACTTC.

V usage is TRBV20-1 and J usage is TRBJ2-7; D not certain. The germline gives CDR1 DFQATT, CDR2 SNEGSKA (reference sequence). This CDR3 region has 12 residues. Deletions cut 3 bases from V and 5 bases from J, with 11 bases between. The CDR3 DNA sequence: TGCAGTGCTAGCGAAAATAGGAACGAGCAGTACTTC. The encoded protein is CSASENRNEQYF.

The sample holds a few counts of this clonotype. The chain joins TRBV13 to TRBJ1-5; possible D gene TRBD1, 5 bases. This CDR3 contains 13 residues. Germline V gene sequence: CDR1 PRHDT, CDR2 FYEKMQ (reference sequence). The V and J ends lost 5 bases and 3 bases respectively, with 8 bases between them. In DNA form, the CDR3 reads TGTGCCAGCAGCGCAGGGTTCAATCAGCCCCAGCATTTT. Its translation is CASSAGFNQPQHF.

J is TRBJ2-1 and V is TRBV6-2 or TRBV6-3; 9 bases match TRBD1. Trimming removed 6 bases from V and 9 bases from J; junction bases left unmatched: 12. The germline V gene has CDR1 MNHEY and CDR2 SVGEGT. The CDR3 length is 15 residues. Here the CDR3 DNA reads TGTGCCAGCAGCCCCGGGACAGGGTCCGGTGGTGAGCAGTTCTTC. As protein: CASSPGTGSGGEQFF.

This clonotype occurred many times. In DNA, the CDR3 is TGTGCCAGCAGCCGTCCGGGACCAGGAAAGGATACGCAGTATTTT. Its protein is CASSRPGPGKDTQYF. This chain links TRBV7-2 with TRBJ2-3; D might be TRBD1 or TRBD2, each matching 5 bases. The germline V gene encodes CDR1 SGHTA and CDR2 FQGNSA. The V end lost 5 bases, the J end lost 6 bases, and 18 bases lay between the germline ends. CDR3 length equals 15 residues.

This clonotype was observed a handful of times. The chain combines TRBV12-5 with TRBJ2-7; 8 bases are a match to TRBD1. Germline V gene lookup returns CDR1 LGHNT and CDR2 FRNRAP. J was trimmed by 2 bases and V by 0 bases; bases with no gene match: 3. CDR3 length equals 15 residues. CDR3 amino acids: CASGLVQGGPYEQYF. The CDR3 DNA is TGTGCTAGTGGTTTGGTACAGGGGGGCCCCTACGAGCAGTACTTC.

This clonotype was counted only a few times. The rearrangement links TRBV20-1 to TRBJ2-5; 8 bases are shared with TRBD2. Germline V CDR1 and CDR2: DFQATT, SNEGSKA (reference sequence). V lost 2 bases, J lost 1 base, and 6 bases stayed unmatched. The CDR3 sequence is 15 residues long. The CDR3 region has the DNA TGCAGTGCTAGAAAAAGCGGGAGTTCCCAAGAGACCCAGTACTTC. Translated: CSARKSGSSQETQYF.

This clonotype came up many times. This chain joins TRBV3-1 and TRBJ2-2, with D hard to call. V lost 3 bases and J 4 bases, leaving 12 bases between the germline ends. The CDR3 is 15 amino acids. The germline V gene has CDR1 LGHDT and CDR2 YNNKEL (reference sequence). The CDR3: CASSQGYRLTGELFF. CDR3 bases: TGTGCCAGCAGCCAGGGTTACAGACTCACCGGGGAGCTGTTTTTT.

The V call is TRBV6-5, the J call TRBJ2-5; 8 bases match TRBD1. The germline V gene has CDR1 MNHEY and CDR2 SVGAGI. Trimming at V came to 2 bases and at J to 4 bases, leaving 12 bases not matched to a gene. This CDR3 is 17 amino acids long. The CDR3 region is CASSYGGFKGTGETQYF. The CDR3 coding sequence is TGTGCCAGCAGTTACGGTGGTTTTAAAGGGACAGGAGAGACCCAGTACTTC.

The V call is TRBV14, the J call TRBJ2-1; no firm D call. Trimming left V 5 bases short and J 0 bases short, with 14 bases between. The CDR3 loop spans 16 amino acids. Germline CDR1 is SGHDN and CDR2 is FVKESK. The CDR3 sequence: CASSNLHSSSYNEQFF. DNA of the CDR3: TGTGCCAGCAGCAACCTACACTCGAGCTCCTACAATGAGCAGTTCTTC.

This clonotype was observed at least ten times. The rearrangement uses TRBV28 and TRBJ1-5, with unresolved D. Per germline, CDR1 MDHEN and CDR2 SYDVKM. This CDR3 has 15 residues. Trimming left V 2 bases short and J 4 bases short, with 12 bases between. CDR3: CASSLEQSPNQPQHF. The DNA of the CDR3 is TGTGCCAGCAGTTTAGAACAGAGCCCTAATCAGCCCCAGCATTTT.

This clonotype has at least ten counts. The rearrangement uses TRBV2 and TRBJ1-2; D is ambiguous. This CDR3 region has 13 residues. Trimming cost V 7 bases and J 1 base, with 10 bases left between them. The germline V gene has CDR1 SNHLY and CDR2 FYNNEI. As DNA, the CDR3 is TGTGCCAGCACCCCCCGGTTTAACTATGGCTACACCTTC. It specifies CASTPRFNYGYTF.

For the CDR3, the DNA is TGCAGTGCTAGCAACCCGGGACCGGGGCTAACCCAGTACTTC. This codes for CSASNPGPGLTQYF. V is TRBV20-1 and J is TRBJ2-5; D assignment may be TRBD1 or TRBD2 (5 bases each). From germline, CDR1 is DFQATT and CDR2 SNEGSKA (reference sequence). The CDR3 is 14 residues long. Trimming removed 3 bases from V and 8 bases from J, with 19 bases in between.

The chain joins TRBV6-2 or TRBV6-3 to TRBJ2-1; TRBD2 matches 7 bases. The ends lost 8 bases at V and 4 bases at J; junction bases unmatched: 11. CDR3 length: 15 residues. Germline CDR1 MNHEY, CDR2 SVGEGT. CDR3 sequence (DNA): TGTGCCAGCCGTTTATCGGGAGGCAGATACAATGAGCAGTTCTTC. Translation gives CASRLSGGRYNEQFF.

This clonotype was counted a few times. The CDR3 nucleotides are TGCAGTGCTGTACTCCGGACTAACTTCAAAAACATTCAGTACTTC. Amino acid sequence: CSAVLRTNFKNIQYF. The chain has TRBV20-1 and TRBJ2-4, with D possibly matching TRBD2 (6 bases). The CDR3 sequence is 15 residues long. Germline V gene lookup returns CDR1 DFQATT and CDR2 SNEGSKA (reference sequence). V lost 5 bases, J lost 3 bases, and 17 bases lay in between.

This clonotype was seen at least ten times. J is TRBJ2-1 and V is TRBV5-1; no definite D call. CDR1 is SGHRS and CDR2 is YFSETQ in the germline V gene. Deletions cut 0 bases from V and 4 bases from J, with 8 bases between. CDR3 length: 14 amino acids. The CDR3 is CASSLVSAYNEQFF. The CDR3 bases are TGCGCCAGCAGCTTGGTCAGTGCTTACAATGAGCAGTTCTTC.

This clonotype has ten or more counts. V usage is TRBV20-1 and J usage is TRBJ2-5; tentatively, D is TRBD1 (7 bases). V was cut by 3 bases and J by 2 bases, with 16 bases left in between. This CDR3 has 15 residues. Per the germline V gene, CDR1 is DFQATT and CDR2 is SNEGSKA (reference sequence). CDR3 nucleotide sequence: TGCAGTGCTAGCCGACAGGGAGGCAGGCAAGAGACCCAGTACTTC. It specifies CSASRQGGRQETQYF.